Included here is one T cell receptor (beta chain) sequence, with context. This record comes from a study of blood T cell repertoires in COVID-19. Germline loops: CDR1 MDHEN, CDR2 SYDVKM. The V and J ends lost 9 bases and 1 base, in that order; junction bases with no gene match: 1. This CDR3 spans 12 amino acids. Sequencing was performed with immunoSEQ multiplex PCR; in TCRdb, only in-frame clones are kept and a portion is missing. Seen here are 300,000 or so clones, roughly nine tenths observed once, and the top ten hold around 6%. Sample: peripheral blood. The rearrangement links TRBV28 to TRBJ1-1, with 8 bases fitting TRBD1. The receptor was isolated from a man in his late teens or twenties who had recovered from COVID-19. CDR3 residues: CASDRGNTEAFF. In DNA, the CDR3 is TGTGCCAGTGACAGGGGGAACACTGAAGCTTTCTTT. Variable domain in full (rest from reference TRBV28 and TRBJ1-1): DVKVTQSSRYLVKRTGEKVFLECVQDMDHENMFWYRQDPGLGLRLIYFSYDVKMKEKGDIPEGYSVSREKKERFSLILESASTNQTSMYLCASDRGNTEAFFGQGTRLTVV.